A single sample gave rise to the 22 T cell receptor beta chains below, sequenced in a study of blood T cell repertoires in COVID-19. Sequenced by immunoSEQ multiplex PCR; TCRdb stores in-frame clones only, minus some. The sample contains about 130,000 clones, around four fifths of which appear only once. Sequencing was performed on peripheral blood. The receptors stem from an elderly man with acute or convalescent COVID-19.

The CDR3 protein is CSVAVAGGVGTGELFF. DNA of the CDR3: TGCAGCGTTGCGGTGGCAGGGGGCGTGGGCACCGGGGAGCTGTTTTTT. V usage is TRBV29-1 and J usage is TRBJ2-2; 8 bases agree with TRBD1. This CDR3 is 16 amino acids long. V lost 4 bases and J lost 4; bases outside the gene matches: 11. The germline V gene has CDR1 SQVTM and CDR2 ANQGSEA.

The chain uses TRBV11-3 and TRBJ2-1; 9 bases line up with TRBD1. The length of the CDR3 is 15 residues. V lost 3 bases, J lost 1 base, and 1 base stayed unmatched. In germline, CDR1 is SGHNT, CDR2 YENEEA. In DNA form, the CDR3 reads TGTGCCAGCAGCTTGGGACAGGGATCCTACAATGAGCAGTTCTTC. This encodes CASSLGQGSYNEQFF. The full variable domain, its missing parts supplied by reference TRBV11-3 and TRBJ2-1, is EAGVVQSPRYKIIEKKQPVAFWCNPISGHNTLYWYLQNLGQGPELLIRYENEEAVDDSQLPKDRFSAERLKGVDSTLKIQPAELGDSAVYLCASSLGQGSYNEQFFGPGTRLTVL.

In its sample, this clone was seen many times. The V call is TRBV2, the J call TRBJ1-1; D gene uncertain. There are 13 residues in the CDR3. Trimming removed 1 base at V and 8 bases at J, with 11 bases between. Looked up from germline, CDR1 is SNHLY and CDR2 is FYNNEI. The CDR3 is CASSEVNTGEAFF. The DNA for the CDR3 is TGTGCCAGCAGTGAAGTCAACACGGGAGAAGCTTTCTTT.

This sequence joins TRBV5-1 and TRBJ2-3; the match to TRBD2 covers 8 bases. The germline V gene has CDR1 SGHRS and CDR2 YFSETQ. Losses at the gene ends were 5 bases for V and 6 bases for J; bases not matched to a gene: 8. CDR3 length: 14 amino acids. CDR3: CASRGRGGRDTQYF. The DNA of the CDR3 is TGCGCCAGCAGAGGACGGGGGGGCCGCGATACGCAGTATTTT. The full variable domain, rest sourced from reference TRBV5-1 and TRBJ2-3, is KAGVTQTPRYLIKTRGQQVTLSCSPISGHRSVSWYQQTPGQGLQFLFEYFSETQRNKGNFPGRFSGRQFSNSRSEMNVSTLELGDSALYLCASRGRGGRDTQYFGPGTRLTVL.

This clone was detected many times. The rearrangement links TRBV2 to TRBJ2-3, with D possibly matching TRBD1 (5 bases). This CDR3 contains 14 residues. Germline V CDR1 and CDR2: SNHLY, FYNNEI. V was shortened by 4 bases and J by 0 bases, with 8 bases between the two germline ends. The CDR3, as DNA: TGTGCCAGCAGTGTAGGGGCTAGCACAGATACGCAGTATTTT. Its protein product is CASSVGASTDTQYF.

This clone was seen a handful of times. This chain joins TRBV5-1 and TRBJ1-1; TRBD1 matches at 8 bases. The germline gives CDR1 SGHRS, CDR2 YFSETQ. With V trimmed by 4 bases and J by 1 base, 3 bases remained unmatched. This CDR3 spans 14 amino acids. CDR3 region: CASSPGTGNTEAFF. The CDR3 DNA follows: TGCGCCAGCAGCCCCGGGACAGGGAACACTGAAGCTTTCTTT. Drawing the rest from reference TRBV5-1 and TRBJ1-1, the complete variable domain is KAGVTQTPRYLIKTRGQQVTLSCSPISGHRSVSWYQQTPGQGLQFLFEYFSETQRNKGNFPGRFSGRQFSNSRSEMNVSTLELGDSALYLCASSPGTGNTEAFFGQGTRLTVV.

In nucleotides, the CDR3 is TGTGCCACCGCTTACCGGGACAGTCAAGAGACCCAGTACTTC. Amino acid sequence: CATAYRDSQETQYF. The chain combines TRBV10-3 with TRBJ2-5; the match to TRBD1 covers 7 bases. Trimming took 10 bases from V and 2 from J; bases not matched to a gene: 10. In germline, CDR1 is ENHRY, CDR2 SYGVKD. The CDR3 has 14 residues.

V is TRBV12-3 or TRBV12-4 and J is TRBJ2-1; D not certain. The length of the CDR3 is 12 residues. Trimming took off 5 bases at V and 6 bases at J, with 8 bases between the two ends. The CDR3 nucleotides read TGTGCCAGCAGTCCCCGGTTCAATGAGCAGTTCTTC. Translation gives CASSPRFNEQFF.

The CDR3 bases are TGTGCCAGCAGTAGGAGGGGCGCAGAAGAGCAGTACTTC. This sequence encodes CASSRRGAEEQYF. The genes are TRBV2 and TRBJ2-7, with a possible D match to TRBD2 (6 bases). Trimming cost V 5 bases and J 7 bases, with 15 bases left between them. This CDR3 region has 13 residues. The germline V gene encodes CDR1 SNHLY and CDR2 FYNNEI.

The chain uses TRBV2 and TRBJ2-7, with 9 nucleotides matching TRBD2. This CDR3 is 15 amino acids long. V gave up 5 bases and J gave up 2 bases; unmatched junction bases: 7. Germline V gene lookup returns CDR1 SNHLY and CDR2 FYNNEI. CDR3 region: CASSQKRGETYEQYF. In DNA form, the CDR3 reads TGTGCCAGCAGTCAAAAGCGGGGGGAGACCTACGAGCAGTACTTC.

The chain links TRBV7-2 to TRBJ1-2, with 10 bases aligning to TRBD1. This CDR3 contains 13 residues. Germline values: CDR1 SGHTA, CDR2 FQGNSA. With 6 bases clipped from V and 8 bases from J, the junction kept 6 bases outside the gene matches. Here the CDR3 DNA reads TGTGCCAGCAGTTCCGGACAGGGGGGCGGCTACACCTTC. The encoded protein is CASSSGQGGGYTF.

This clone was counted once. The V gene is TRBV11-2, the J gene TRBJ1-2; D remains unclear. CDR3 length: 14 amino acids. V lost 3 bases, J lost 10 bases, and 18 bases lay in between. In germline, CDR1 is SGHAT, CDR2 FQNNGV. The CDR3 nucleotides are TGTGCCAGCAGCTTGTCAATATCTTTAGATCACTACACCTTC. Its protein is CASSLSISLDHYTF.

The CDR3 loop reads CASSLGTGGSNEQFF. In nucleotides, the CDR3 is TGTGCCAGCAGCTTGGGGACAGGGGGTAGCAATGAGCAGTTCTTC. This chain uses TRBV13 with TRBJ2-1; TRBD1 aligns across 11 bases. CDR3 length: 15 residues. Germline values: CDR1 PRHDT, CDR2 FYEKMQ (reference sequence). V lost 3 bases and J lost 6; bases outside the gene matches: 4.

J is TRBJ2-5 and V is TRBV6-6; 7 nucleotides match TRBD1. V shed 6 bases, J shed 7 bases, and the junction held 17 bases outside the gene matches. Germline-derived CDR1 and CDR2 are MNHNY and SVGAGI (reference sequence). CDR3 length: 16 amino acids. CDR3 DNA sequence: TGTGCCAGCAGCTCCGGGACAGTGATCAGATATGGGACCCAGTACTTC. Encoded protein: CASSSGTVIRYGTQYF.

The J gene is TRBJ1-2, the V gene TRBV29-1; 7 nucleotides agree with TRBD1. Germline values: CDR1 SQVTM, CDR2 ANQGSEA. The V gene end was trimmed by 7 bases and the J gene end by 8 bases; junction bases not matched to a gene: 13. The CDR3 has 13 residues. This CDR3 reads CSARDREEGGYTF. The CDR3 bases are TGCAGCGCCAGAGACAGGGAAGAAGGAGGCTACACCTTC.

This clone was recorded at least ten times. The chain is built from TRBV19 and TRBJ1-3; D unclear. Per the germline V gene, CDR1 is LNHDA and CDR2 is SQIVND (reference sequence). This CDR3 is 14 amino acids long. V lost 8 bases, J lost 0 bases, and 11 bases lay in between. The CDR3 spells CASLPSGSGNTIYF. CDR3 nucleotide sequence: TGTGCCAGTCTGCCTTCCGGCTCTGGAAACACCATATATTTT.

The chain has TRBV29-1 and TRBJ2-7, with TRBD1 as a possible D gene (5 bases). CDR1 SQVTM and CDR2 ANQGSEA come from the germline V gene. This CDR3 has 12 residues. V lost 7 bases and J lost 0, with 10 bases in between. This CDR3 reads CSASGISYEQYF. CDR3 DNA sequence: TGCAGCGCCTCAGGGATCTCCTACGAGCAGTACTTC.

The chain carries TRBV5-4 and TRBJ2-1, with no clear D. This CDR3 is 15 amino acids long. Trimming shortened V by 0 bases and J by 2 bases, and 9 bases separated the two germline ends. Germline CDR1 reads SGHNT; CDR2 reads YYREEE (reference sequence). As DNA, the CDR3 is TGTGCCAGCAGCTTGGACAGATTAACCTACAATGAGCAGTTCTTC. Protein: CASSLDRLTYNEQFF.

The chain combines TRBV10-3 with TRBJ2-3, with 9 positions matching TRBD1. CDR3 length: 14 residues. Trimming removed 4 bases from V and 4 bases from J; junction bases left unmatched: 3. Germline V gene data show CDR1 as ENHRY and CDR2 as SYGVKD. CDR3: CAISGDRVADTQYF. DNA of the CDR3: TGTGCCATCAGTGGGGACAGGGTGGCAGATACGCAGTATTTT.

This chain connects TRBV5-4 to TRBJ2-1; no clear D. V was trimmed by 6 bases and J by 8 bases, leaving 15 bases between them. CDR1 SGHNT and CDR2 YYREEE come from the germline V gene (reference sequence). The CDR3 spans 13 residues. The CDR3 bases are TGTGCCAGCACCTCAAAAGCCAGCGATGAGCAGTTCTTC. Translated, it gives CASTSKASDEQFF.

V is TRBV27 and J is TRBJ2-7; the D gene is possibly TRBD1 (6 bases). Germline CDR1 and CDR2: MNHEY and SMNVEV (reference sequence). The CDR3 sequence is 14 residues long. The ends were cut back, 6 bases at V and 1 base at J, with 13 bases in the middle. This chain's CDR3 is CASRLDRISYEQYF. The CDR3 bases are TGTGCCAGCAGGCTCGACAGGATTTCCTACGAGCAGTACTTC.

The chain is built from TRBV10-3 and TRBJ1-1, with 8 bases identical to TRBD1. Germline CDR1 is ENHRY and CDR2 is SYGVKD. V gave up 6 bases and J gave up 1 base; unmatched junction bases: 7. The CDR3 consists of 15 residues. This CDR3 reads CAIRAGGARNTEAFF. The CDR3 DNA reads as TGTGCCATCAGAGCAGGGGGCGCGAGGAACACTGAAGCTTTCTTT.